These T cell receptor beta chains were read from a single sample in a study of blood T cell repertoires in COVID-19. The table came from immunoSEQ multiplex PCR; TCRdb's copy has only in-frame clones and leaves some out. This table holds 200,000 to 250,000 clones, around 90% found once. The sequencing input was PBMCs or T cells enriched from blood (not recorded which). The receptors were sampled from a young man with acute COVID-19. Both conserved end residues are part of each CDR3. D genes are given only for firm matches. Clone size is shown for a subset of rows, as once, few, many or a class of expanded clone.

TRBD2	TRBV6-2/TRBV6-3	NA	TRBJ2-3	CASSYREGMTDTQYF	TGTGCCAGCAGTTATCGGGAGGGCATGACAGATACGCAGTATTTT
NA	TRBV19	NA	TRBJ1-5	CASSSPGGNQPQHF	TGTGCCAGTAGTTCCCCAGGGGGCAATCAGCCCCAGCATTTT
TRBD2	TRBV5-1	few	TRBJ2-2	CASSLRVAGDSGELFF	TGCGCCAGCAGCTTGAGAGTAGCGGGAGATTCCGGGGAGCTGTTTTTT
NA	TRBV21-1	few	TRBJ1-1	CASSKGGGQGLSENTEAFF	TGTGCCAGCAGCAAAGGGGGAGGGCAGGGGCTGTCAGAGAACACTGAAGCTTTCTTT
TRBD2	TRBV19	NA	TRBJ2-1	CASSTPIQAGGYNEQFF	TGTGCCAGTAGTACTCCAATTCAAGCGGGAGGGTACAATGAGCAGTTCTTC
TRBD1	TRBV6-5	once	TRBJ1-1	CASSRPGQGFEAFF	TGTGCCAGCAGCAGACCGGGACAGGGGTTTGAAGCTTTCTTT
TRBD2	TRBV24-1	NA	TRBJ2-1	CATSDRLAGVHEQFF	TGTGCCACCAGTGATCGACTAGCGGGAGTCCATGAGCAGTTCTTC
TRBD1	TRBV10-3	NA	TRBJ2-7	CALGQGYEQYF	TGTGCTCTTGGACAGGGATACGAGCAGTACTTC
TRBD2	TRBV6-1	NA	TRBJ2-2	CASSESVGGLTGELFF	TGTGCCAGCAGTGAAAGTGTGGGAGGGCTGACCGGGGAGCTGTTTTTT
NA	TRBV28	NA	TRBJ2-2	CASTGQPNTGELFF	TGTGCCAGCACAGGACAGCCGAACACCGGGGAGCTGTTTTTT
TRBD1	TRBV28	NA	TRBJ1-1	CASRSPGTGPTEAFF	TGTGCCAGCAGGAGTCCCGGGACAGGGCCGACTGAAGCTTTCTTT
TRBD2	TRBV7-2	NA	TRBJ2-1	CASSLGLAGYNEQFF	TGTGCCAGCAGCTTGGGCCTAGCGGGATACAATGAGCAGTTCTTC
TRBD1	TRBV5-8	NA	TRBJ1-3	CASSSWTGVSGNTIYF	TGTGCCAGCAGCTCCTGGACAGGGGTCTCTGGAAACACCATATATTTT
TRBD1	TRBV30	NA	TRBJ1-5	CAWSDGQGWFQPQHF	TGTGCCTGGAGCGACGGACAGGGATGGTTTCAGCCCCAGCATTTT
NA	TRBV21-1	NA	TRBJ1-5	CASSKDRNQPQHF	TGTGCCAGCAGCAAGGACAGAAATCAGCCCCAGCATTTT
TRBD2	TRBV7-9	NA	TRBJ2-7	CASSLVSGRLYEQYF	TGTGCCAGCAGCTTGGTTAGCGGGAGGTTATACGAGCAGTACTTC
TRBD1	TRBV28	NA	TRBJ2-7	CASSPGQVRYEQYF	TGTGCCAGCAGCCCGGGACAGGTTCGATACGAGCAGTACTTC
NA	TRBV11-3	NA	TRBJ2-3	CASSLSMGEPGTDTQYF	TGTGCCAGCAGCTTATCAATGGGAGAGCCCGGCACAGATACGCAGTATTTT
TRBD2	TRBV7-9	NA	TRBJ2-1	CASSRTSGITDNEQFF	TGTGCCAGCAGCCGGACTAGCGGGATCACAGACAATGAGCAGTTCTTC
TRBD2	TRBV7-8	NA	TRBJ2-2	CASSTGTSGPINTGELFF	TGTGCCAGCAGCACCGGGACTAGCGGGCCCATTAACACCGGGGAGCTGTTTTTT
TRBD1	TRBV19	NA	TRBJ1-5	CASSFGQGSNQPQHF	TGTGCCAGTAGTTTTGGACAGGGTAGCAATCAGCCCCAGCATTTT
TRBD1	TRBV5-1	NA	TRBJ1-1	CASSLGTGSKGMNTEAFF	TGCGCCAGCAGCTTGGGGACAGGGAGCAAGGGTATGAACACTGAAGCTTTCTTT
NA	TRBV2	NA	TRBJ1-3	CASSEDGGNTIYF	TGTGCCAGCAGTGAAGACGGTGGAAACACCATATATTTT
TRBD1	TRBV4-1	NA	TRBJ1-1	CASSLRTGKNTEAFF	TGCGCCAGCAGCCTACGGACAGGGAAGAACACTGAAGCTTTCTTT
NA	TRBV2	NA	TRBJ2-1	CACWLATDNEQFF	TGTGCCTGCTGGCTAGCGACGGACAATGAGCAGTTCTTC
NA	TRBV28	once	TRBJ2-7	CASSPEAGSSYEQYF	TGTGCCAGCAGCCCAGAAGCGGGCAGCTCCTACGAGCAGTACTTC
TRBD2	TRBV11-2	NA	TRBJ2-3	CASSLGRTSGSHDTQYF	TGTGCCAGCAGCTTAGGCCGGACTAGCGGTAGCCATGATACGCAGTATTTT
NA	TRBV9	NA	TRBJ1-5	CASGGGSQHF	TGTGCCAGCGGAGGTGGGTCCCAGCATTTT
TRBD1	TRBV6-5	NA	TRBJ1-1	CASSYFRGHNEAFF	TGTGCCAGCAGTTATTTCAGGGGGCATAATGAAGCTTTCTTT
NA	TRBV5-1	NA	TRBJ1-6	CASSFQGINSPLHF	TGCGCCAGCAGCTTTCAGGGCATTAATTCACCCCTCCACTTT
TRBD2	TRBV27	NA	TRBJ2-1	CASSRGGTYNEQFF	TGTGCCAGCAGCCGCGGGGGAACCTACAATGAGCAGTTCTTC
NA	TRBV28	NA	TRBJ2-3	CASNAQGTDTQYF	TGTGCCAGCAACGCCCAGGGCACAGATACGCAGTATTTT
TRBD2	TRBV29-1	NA	TRBJ2-1	CSVDRLAGDIGRNEQFF	TGCAGCGTTGACCGACTAGCGGGAGACATCGGGAGGAATGAGCAGTTCTTC
TRBD2	TRBV19	NA	TRBJ2-1	CASSVLSGKSLYNEQFF	TGTGCCAGTAGTGTCCTAAGCGGGAAAAGCCTCTACAATGAGCAGTTCTTC
TRBD2	TRBV11-3	few	TRBJ2-7	CASSPPSAGASYEQYF	TGTGCCAGCAGCCCTCCTAGCGCGGGAGCCTCATACGAGCAGTACTTC
TRBD2	TRBV3-1/TRBV3-2	NA	TRBJ2-3	CASSPTSDSDTQYF	TGTGCCAGCAGTCCGACTAGCGATTCAGATACGCAGTATTTT
TRBD1	TRBV28	NA	TRBJ1-4	CASSVQGAANEKLFF	TGTGCCAGCAGCGTTCAGGGGGCCGCTAATGAAAAACTGTTTTTT
NA	TRBV5-5	NA	TRBJ2-5	CASSLTAFQETQYF	TGTGCCAGCAGCTTGACAGCATTCCAAGAGACCCAGTACTTC
TRBD2	TRBV5-1	NA	TRBJ2-5	CASAETTTLLAVTETQYF	TGCGCCAGCGCTGAGACCACTACTCTTCTAGCGGTTACGGAGACCCAGTACTTC
TRBD2	TRBV12-5	NA	TRBJ2-1	CASGLGLGRESGNEQFF	TGTGCTAGTGGTTTAGGGTTAGGGCGGGAGAGTGGGAATGAGCAGTTCTTC
NA	TRBV5-1	NA	TRBJ1-4	CASSLAGRVDEKLFF	TGCGCCAGCAGCTTGGCGGGCAGGGTAGATGAAAAACTGTTTTTT
TRBD1	TRBV30	once	TRBJ2-5	CAGQGGGGETQYF	TGTGCCGGACAGGGGGGAGGAGGGGAGACCCAGTACTTC
TRBD1	TRBV6-5	NA	TRBJ1-2	CASRTRQGAFGYTF	TGTGCCAGCAGGACGCGTCAGGGGGCGTTTGGCTACACCTTC
NA	TRBV6-1	NA	TRBJ1-1	CASSEVFSGAFF	TGTGCCAGCAGTGAAGTCTTCTCCGGGGCTTTCTTT
NA	TRBV21-1	NA	TRBJ1-3	CASSKVRDRASSGNTIYF	TGTGCCAGCAGCAAAGTCAGGGACAGGGCGAGCTCTGGAAACACCATATATTTT
TRBD1	TRBV6-1	NA	TRBJ1-4	CASSDDRANEKLFF	TGTGCCAGCAGTGACGACAGGGCCAATGAAAAACTGTTTTTT